This T cell receptor beta chain was identified in a study of early T cells in non-severe SARS-CoV-2 infection (dated by TCRdb to the early 2020s). Notes on the research overall: Because TCR sequencing relied on bulk RNA taken from unsorted whole blood, pairing of alpha and beta chains was not possible. Overall results and qualifications from the work: VDJdb matching was skewed toward anti-spike CD8 responses, so virus-specific expansions were likely underestimated and private and CD4 specificities were missed.

A case-control design nested within a healthcare worker cohort in London, UK, was used, with weekly nasopharyngeal swab PCR tests and blood sampling performed. Healthcare workers were recruited during the week of the UK lockdown, between 23 and 31 March 2020, and followed weekly for up to roughly 16 weeks. Trimming costs V 5 bases and J 2 bases, and their ends lie 10 bases apart. The CDR3 holds 14 amino acids from the cysteine to the phenylalanine. CDR3 DNA is the only sequence kept; it has 42 bases, read in frame from the first base. The library was made by 5' RACE. Sequencing used a NextSeq 500. Unique molecular identifiers were attached to individual cDNA molecules in the TCR library protocol so that sequencing error and PCR bias could be corrected. Both TCR alpha and beta chains were sequenced, and tight co-correlation was observed between alpha and beta sequence abundances in each sample. The paper's processing steps were these. Decombinator V4 was used to perform V gene, J gene and CDR3 annotation of TCR sequences. TCRs were defined as expanded if a significant change between any two time points was detected under a Poisson model with p below 0.0001. TCR abundances were normalised to the total number of TCRs sequenced per sample and expressed as counts per million. MAIT TCRs were defined by TRAV1-2 paired with TRAJ12, TRAJ20 or TRAJ33, and iNKT TCRs by TRAV10 paired with TRAJ18. VDJdb, accessed 1 November 2021, was searched for CMV, EBV and SARS-CoV-2 annotated TCRs, excluding TCRs annotated for multiple antigens. TCRdb reprocessing: public reads trimmed at Q25 with fastp, clones called with MiXCR, in-frame beta chains kept. CDR3 protein sequences are deduplicated, and each keeps its most common genes and DNA. The V and J calls come from TCRdb's annotation, not from the publication. The sample contains about 130,000 distinct CDR3 sequences, about 15% of them found a single time. Around a fifth of the sample is taken by the ten largest.

As for this clonotype: Its antigen is unknown. No base qualities exist here, and no much larger clone lies one base off it.

Sequenced input: whole blood. The chain is made from TRBV12-3 or TRBV12-4 and TRBJ1-5, with the D gene too uncertain to name. The sequence came from an adult who was a healthcare worker with PCR-confirmed SARS-CoV-2 infection or an uninfected control (not recorded which). The CDR3 is CASSGSGGNQPQHF. DNA sequence: TGTGCCAGCAGTGGGTCCGGGGGCAATCAGCCCCAGCATTTT.